The clone carrying this T cell receptor (beta chain) showed up many times. Its target is not known. A patient was excluded if there was uncontrolled infection, other autoimmune disease, pregnancy or lactation. Authors of the study amplified TCR beta CDR3 regions from RNA transcripts. The study used the HTBI primer set for a first-round RT-PCR of the TCR CDR3. MiXCR was run by TCRdb on the multiplex PCR reads, yielding one entry per CDR3 protein. Among around 440,000 distinct CDR3 sequences listed, about a sixth were seen once. This entry comes from a study of T cells in Graves' hyperthyroidism and ophthalmopathy. Overall study findings and caveats: With a median lead of 6.5 months before onset, the model predicted ophthalmopathy. Most clonotypes expanded in thyroid above 0.001 were likewise present in blood. Ophthalmopathy was told apart from stable hyperthyroidism by a 13 V-J model.

CDR1 and CDR2 (germline): SGHTA, FQGNSA. The CDR3 covers 16 residues. The junction had 19 bases not matched to a gene; V was cut back by 5 bases and J by 10 bases. The chain has TRBV7-2 and TRBJ2-5, with 7 bases that match TRBD1. Sequenced material: blood. This TCR derives from a woman aged 18-30 years with Graves' hyperthyroidism. This CDR3 is CASSLGQERVGTGQYF. For the CDR3, the DNA is TGTGCCAGCAGCCTAGGACAGGAGCGAGTGGGGACCGGCCAGTACTTC. The full variable domain, with the rest looked up from reference TRBV7-2 and TRBJ2-5, is GAGVSQSPSNKVTEKGKDVELRCDPISGHTALYWYRQSLGQGLEFLIYFQGNSAPDKSGLPSDRFSAERTGGSVSTLTIQRTQQEDSAVYLCASSLGQERVGTGQYFGPGTRLLVL.